A selection of T cell receptor beta chains follows, all from one sample in a study of early T cells in non-severe SARS-CoV-2 infection. TCRdb used MiXCR to reprocess the 5' RACE reads, holding one entry per CDR3 protein. The sample lists tens of thousands of distinct CDR3 sequences, approximately 9.5% occurring once. Sample: whole blood. The receptors here all came from an adult who was a healthcare worker with PCR-confirmed SARS-CoV-2 infection or an uninfected control (not recorded which). Both conserved end residues are part of each CDR3. The D gene is left open where the match is weak. Some rows mark clone size as missing; the rest say once, few, many or name a class of expanded clone.

j_call: TRBJ1-2
v_call: TRBV20-1
clone_size: .
cdr3_length: 15
d_call: .
cdr3_aa: CSAFPQGPTAYGYTF
cdr3_nt: TGCAGTGCTTTTCCCCAGGGGCCAACTGCCTATGGCTACACCTTC

j_call: TRBJ2-1
v_call: TRBV11-1
clone_size: .
cdr3_length: 15
d_call: TRBD1
cdr3_aa: CASSINPGGYNEQFF
cdr3_nt: TGCGCCAGCAGCATAAACCCAGGGGGCTACAATGAGCAGTTCTTC

j_call: TRBJ2-1
v_call: TRBV21-1
clone_size: few
cdr3_length: 16
d_call: .
cdr3_aa: CASSLRRADLYNEQFF
cdr3_nt: TGTGCCAGCAGCCTCAGGAGAGCGGACCTATACAATGAGCAGTTCTTC

j_call: TRBJ2-3
v_call: TRBV7-3
clone_size: many
cdr3_length: 13
d_call: .
cdr3_aa: CASSPSGADTQYF
cdr3_nt: TGTGCCAGCAGTCCCAGTGGGGCAGATACGCAGTATTTT

j_call: TRBJ1-1
v_call: TRBV5-1
clone_size: .
cdr3_length: 14
d_call: .
cdr3_aa: CASSLSGKGTEAFF
cdr3_nt: TGCGCCAGCAGCTTGTCCGGGAAGGGAACTGAAGCTTTCTTT

j_call: TRBJ2-6
v_call: TRBV7-9
clone_size: few
cdr3_length: 15
d_call: .
cdr3_aa: CASSKDPSGANVLTF
cdr3_nt: TGTGCCAGCAGTAAAGACCCCTCTGGGGCCAACGTCCTGACTTTC

j_call: TRBJ2-3
v_call: TRBV20-1
clone_size: few
cdr3_length: 11
d_call: TRBD1
cdr3_aa: CSANRGDTQYF
cdr3_nt: TGCAGTGCTAACAGGGGAGATACGCAGTATTTT

j_call: TRBJ2-3
v_call: TRBV4-1
clone_size: .
cdr3_length: 17
d_call: .
cdr3_aa: CASSQDIPGTSTDTQYF
cdr3_nt: TGCGCCAGCAGCCAAGACATCCCGGGTACTAGCACAGATACGCAGTATTTT

j_call: TRBJ2-7
v_call: TRBV29-1
clone_size: .
cdr3_length: 15
d_call: .
cdr3_aa: CSVELDEGPSYEQYF
cdr3_nt: TGCAGCGTTGAACTGGACGAAGGCCCTTCCTACGAGCAGTACTTC

j_call: TRBJ1-6
v_call: TRBV14
clone_size: many
cdr3_length: 15
d_call: TRBD1
cdr3_aa: CASSRIDRANSPLHF
cdr3_nt: TGTGCCAGCAGCCGGATCGACAGGGCTAATTCACCCCTCCACTTT

j_call: TRBJ2-7
v_call: TRBV6-1
clone_size: few
cdr3_length: 14
d_call: TRBD2
cdr3_aa: CASSEVASGVEQYF
cdr3_nt: TGTGCCAGCAGTGAAGTGGCTAGCGGGGTCGAGCAGTACTTC

j_call: TRBJ2-1
v_call: TRBV27
clone_size: .
cdr3_length: 16
d_call: TRBD2
cdr3_aa: CASSKRGTSGPNEQFF
cdr3_nt: TGTGCCAGCAGTAAAAGGGGCACTAGCGGGCCAAATGAGCAGTTCTTC